The 21 T cell receptor beta chains in this list originate from one sample, sequenced in a study of T-cell memory formation after mild COVID-19. MiXCR was run by TCRdb on the 5' RACE reads, yielding one entry per CDR3 protein. The repertoire consists of about 390,000 distinct CDR3 sequences, with roughly 15% occurring once and the leading ten covering about 22%. Sequenced material: PBMCs or a T cell subset sorted from them (not recorded which). Receptor source: a man aged 18 to 30 who had mild COVID-19 (a few samples of this study predate the infection). Cell type and time point are not known.

This clonotype was counted a few times. This chain connects TRBV20-1 to TRBJ2-3, with D perhaps TRBD1 (5 bases). The CDR3 sequence is 14 residues long. Germline V CDR1 and CDR2: DFQATT, SNEGSKA (reference sequence). V was clipped by 5 bases and J by 1 base, with 13 bases between them. The CDR3 DNA sequence: TGCAGTGCTGATCCCCAGGGCCGCACAGATACGCAGTATTTT. The encoded protein is CSADPQGRTDTQYF.

This clonotype showed up just a few times. The gene calls are TRBV20-1 and TRBJ1-5, with TRBD1 matching over 8 bases. Germline values: CDR1 DFQATT, CDR2 SNEGSKA (reference sequence). This CDR3 is built from 14 residues. V was clipped by 0 bases and J by 2 bases; unmatched bases: 0. CDR3 coding DNA: TGCAGTGCTAGAGAGGACAGGGGCAATCAGCCCCAGCATTTT. Its translation is CSAREDRGNQPQHF.

This clonotype occurred a few times. In DNA, the CDR3 is TGTGCCAGCTGGGCATCCTCCTACGAGCAGTACTTC. Translating it yields CASWASSYEQYF. This chain connects TRBV6-5 to TRBJ2-7; D gene ambiguous. Germline V CDR1 and CDR2: MNHEY, SVGAGI. This CDR3 contains 12 residues. Deletions cut 8 bases from V and 0 bases from J, with 8 bases between.

The V call is TRBV28, the J call TRBJ1-2, with D possibly matching TRBD1 (5 bases). Germline values: CDR1 MDHEN, CDR2 SYDVKM. Trimming took 5 bases from V and 2 from J, leaving 12 bases between them. The CDR3 is 14 amino acids. The CDR3 is CASSPTATNYGYTF. Written as DNA, the CDR3 is TGTGCCAGCAGTCCGACAGCTACCAACTATGGCTACACCTTC.

This chain connects TRBV30 to TRBJ2-5, with TRBD2 as a possible D gene (6 bases). The germline V gene has CDR1 GTSNPN and CDR2 SVGIG (reference sequence). V lost 0 bases to trimming and J lost 5 bases, with 16 bases between them. The length of the CDR3 is 15 residues. In nucleotides, the CDR3 is TGTGCCTGGAGTGTAGGCGGGGCCGAGAGGGAGACCCAGTACTTC. Amino acids: CAWSVGGAERETQYF.

This clonotype occurred many times. The chain couples TRBV12-3 or TRBV12-4 to TRBJ2-1; 11 bases line up with TRBD2. V was clipped by 3 bases and J by 6 bases; unmatched bases: 1. The CDR3 runs to 14 residues. Here the CDR3 DNA reads TGTGCCAGCAGTTTTCTAGCGGGGGGCAATGAGCAGTTCTTC. Translated: CASSFLAGGNEQFF.

The chain recombines TRBV6-2 or TRBV6-3 with TRBJ2-5; D ambiguous. V lost 2 bases and J 7 bases, leaving 17 bases between the germline ends. Germline CDR1 and CDR2: MNHEY and SVGEGT. The CDR3 contains 15 residues. CDR3 sequence reads: CASSYPKIRAGTQYF. DNA of the CDR3: TGTGCCAGCAGTTACCCGAAGATCCGGGCTGGGACCCAGTACTTC.

This clonotype has a count of ten or more. CDR3 protein: CASSLGQGSNEQFF. The CDR3 nucleotides are TGTGCCAGCAGCCTCGGACAGGGGAGCAATGAGCAGTTCTTC. The chain joins TRBV7-9 to TRBJ2-1; 9 bases match TRBD1. V shed 5 bases, J shed 6 bases, and the junction held 5 bases outside the gene matches. Germline loops: CDR1 SEHNR, CDR2 FQNEAQ (reference sequence). This CDR3 is built from 14 residues.

The sample holds a few counts of this clonotype. V is TRBV6-2 or TRBV6-3 and J is TRBJ2-1; 7 bases are shared with TRBD2. Germline CDR1 reads MNHEY; CDR2 reads SVGEGT. This CDR3 contains 15 residues. V lost 7 bases, J lost 7 bases, and 13 bases stayed unmatched. The CDR3 DNA follows: TGTGCCAGCACCAGAGGGACTACTCTTGGGAATGAGCAGTTCTTC. This encodes CASTRGTTLGNEQFF.

This clonotype came up a few times. The rearrangement uses TRBV28 and TRBJ1-1; D is unresolved. The length of the CDR3 is 14 residues. Per the germline V gene, CDR1 is MDHEN and CDR2 is SYDVKM. V lost 5 bases and J lost 5, with 15 bases in between. CDR3 sequence: CASSPGLGGTEAFF. In nucleotides, the CDR3 is TGTGCCAGCAGTCCCGGACTGGGTGGGACTGAAGCTTTCTTT.

In this sample, this clonotype turned up a few times. The J gene is TRBJ2-7, the V gene TRBV7-8; 10 bases agree with TRBD1. Per the germline V gene, CDR1 is SGHVS and CDR2 is FQNEAQ. The CDR3 is 16 amino acids. J lost 0 bases, V lost 5 bases, and 7 bases had no gene match. In DNA form, the CDR3 reads TGTGCCAGCAGCGACCGACAGGGGGCAGGCTCCTACGAGCAGTACGTC. It encodes CASSDRQGAGSYEQYV.

The chain couples TRBV4-2 to TRBJ2-1, with TRBD2 as a possible D gene (6 bases). In germline, CDR1 is LGHNA, CDR2 YNFKEQ. With 0 bases removed from V and 7 bases from J, the gap between germline ends came to 16 bases. This CDR3 is 16 amino acids long. The CDR3 DNA reads as TGTGCCAGCAGCCAAGAGGTCTGGCAGGGAGGTAATGAGCAGTTCTTC. This translates into CASSQEVWQGGNEQFF.

This clonotype was observed a handful of times. V gene TRBV3-1 combines with J gene TRBJ2-5; possible D gene TRBD2, 6 bases. The CDR3 loop spans 14 amino acids. Trimming took off 1 base at V and 4 bases at J, with 10 bases between the two ends. CDR1 and CDR2 (germline): LGHDT, YNNKEL (reference sequence). CDR3 bases: TGTGCCAGCAGCCAAGTCGGCGGGACAGAGACCCAGTACTTC. It yields the protein CASSQVGGTETQYF.

This clonotype appeared a few times. The J gene is TRBJ1-6, the V gene TRBV7-8; the D is unclear. V lost 4 bases, J lost 7 bases, and 11 bases lay in between. The CDR3 is 14 residues long. The germline V gene encodes CDR1 SGHVS and CDR2 FQNEAQ. CDR3 sequence reads: CASSSDGENSPLHF. As DNA, the CDR3 is TGTGCCAGCAGCTCGGACGGTGAAAATTCACCCCTCCACTTT.

The chain combines TRBV11-1 with TRBJ1-2, with TRBD1 as a possible D gene (6 bases). Germline CDR1 is SGHAT and CDR2 is FQDESV (reference sequence). Trimming took off 3 bases at V and 0 bases at J, with 26 bases between the two ends. The CDR3 extends over 20 amino acids. The CDR3 DNA sequence: TGTGCCAGCAGCTTGTCGGTGGACAGCGCCATCACCTCCTCTAACTATGGCTACACCTTC. It encodes CASSLSVDSAITSSNYGYTF.

This chain uses TRBV10-2 with TRBJ1-1, with 8 bases matching TRBD1. The V gene end was trimmed by 6 bases and the J gene end by 1 base; junction bases not matched to a gene: 4. Germline V gene data show CDR1 as WSHSY and CDR2 as SAAADI. This CDR3 region has 14 residues. The CDR3 loop reads CASSRQGTNTEAFF. CDR3 coding DNA: TGCGCCAGCAGCCGACAGGGGACGAACACTGAAGCTTTCTTT.

In its sample, this clonotype was seen a few times. The chain has TRBV27 and TRBJ2-7; 8 bases match TRBD1. The CDR3 spans 15 residues. V lost 8 bases to trimming and J lost 1 base; unmatched junction nucleotides: 10. Germline V gives CDR1 MNHEY, CDR2 SMNVEV (reference sequence). The CDR3 spells CASPSGQGKSYEQYF. The CDR3 DNA reads TGTGCCAGCCCTTCCGGACAGGGAAAGTCCTACGAGCAGTACTTC.

This clonotype was detected a few times. This chain uses TRBV7-9 with TRBJ2-1; D not resolved. Germline V lookup: CDR1 SEHNR, CDR2 FQNEAQ (reference sequence). The CDR3 runs to 11 residues. V was cut by 6 bases and J by 9 bases, with 9 bases left in between. The CDR3 DNA is TGTGCCAGCAGTAGAAACTTTGAGCAGTTCTTC. Translated: CASSRNFEQFF. The whole variable domain, remainder taken from reference TRBV7-9 and TRBJ2-1, is DTGVSQNPRHKITKRGQNVTFRCDPISEHNRLYWYRQTLGQGPEFLTYFQNEAQLEKSRLLSDRFSAERPKGSFSTLEIQRTEQGDSAMYLCASSRNFEQFFGPGTRLTVL.

DNA for the CDR3: TGTGCCAGCACCCCGAGGGAGGGCCACTATGGCTACACCTTC. It encodes CASTPREGHYGYTF. This chain joins TRBV7-2 and TRBJ1-2; D is undetermined. Trimming cost V 7 bases and J 3 bases, with 15 bases left between them. The CDR3 has 14 amino acids. From germline, CDR1 is SGHTA and CDR2 FQGNSA. The full variable domain, completed using reference TRBV7-2 and TRBJ1-2, is GAGVSQSPSNKVTEKGKDVELRCDPISGHTALYWYRQSLGQGLEFLIYFQGNSAPDKSGLPSDRFSAERTGGSVSTLTIQRTQQEDSAVYLCASTPREGHYGYTFGSGTRLTVV.

This clonotype was detected a few times. Here the CDR3 reads CASSVEPNGVTEAFF. DNA for the CDR3: TGTGCCAGCAGCGTGGAGCCCAATGGGGTCACTGAAGCTTTCTTT. This chain joins TRBV9 and TRBJ1-1; no firm D call. The CDR3 is made up of 15 amino acids. V lost 2 bases, J lost 4 bases, and 15 bases lay in between. Germline CDR1 is SGDLS and CDR2 is YYNGEE.

This chain links TRBV20-1 with TRBJ1-2; D ambiguous. Germline V gene data show CDR1 as DFQATT and CDR2 as SNEGSKA (reference sequence). The CDR3 is made up of 15 amino acids. The V and J ends lost 0 bases and 0 bases respectively, with 11 bases between them. The CDR3 is CSAREAGGANYGYTF. CDR3 sequence (DNA): TGCAGTGCTAGAGAGGCGGGCGGAGCTAACTATGGCTACACCTTC.